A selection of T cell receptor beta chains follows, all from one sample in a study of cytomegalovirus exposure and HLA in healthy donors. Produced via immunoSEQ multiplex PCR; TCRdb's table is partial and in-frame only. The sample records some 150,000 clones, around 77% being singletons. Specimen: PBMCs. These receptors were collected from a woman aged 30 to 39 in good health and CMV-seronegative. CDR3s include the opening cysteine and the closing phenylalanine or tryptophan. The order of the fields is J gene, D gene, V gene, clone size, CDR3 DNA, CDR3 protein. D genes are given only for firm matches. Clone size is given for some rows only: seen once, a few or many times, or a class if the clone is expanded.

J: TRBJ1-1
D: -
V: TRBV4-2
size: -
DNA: TGTGCCAGCAGCCAAGCTATGAGGGTGAACACTGAAGCTTTCTTT
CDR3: CASSQAMRVNTEAFF

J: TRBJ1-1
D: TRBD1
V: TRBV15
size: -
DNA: TGTGCCACCAGCAAGGAGGGAGGGACAGGGGGCCAGGAAGCTTTCTTT
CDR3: CATSKEGGTGGQEAFF

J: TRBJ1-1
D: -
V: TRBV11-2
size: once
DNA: TGTGCCAGCCGGGGCCAGGGACTAATGAACACTGAAGCTTTCTTT
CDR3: CASRGQGLMNTEAFF

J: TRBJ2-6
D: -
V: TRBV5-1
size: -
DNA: TGCGCCAGCAGGCGTACTGGGACATTATCCTCTGGGGCCAACGTCCTGACTTTC
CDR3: CASRRTGTLSSGANVLTF

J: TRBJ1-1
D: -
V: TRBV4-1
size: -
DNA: TGCGCCAGCAGCCAAGGGACTTTCGGGCGCGGGAACACTGAAGCTTTCTTT
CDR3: CASSQGTFGRGNTEAFF

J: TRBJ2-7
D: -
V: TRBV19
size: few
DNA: TGTGCCAGTAGTGGGGGCCAGAAGAACCTTCGTGACGAGCAGTACTTC
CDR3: CASSGGQKNLRDEQYF

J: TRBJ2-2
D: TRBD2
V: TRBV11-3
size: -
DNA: TGTGCCAGCAGCTTAGGAAAGTGGGCGGGAGGGCCCCACACCGGGGAGCTGTTTTTT
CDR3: CASSLGKWAGGPHTGELFF

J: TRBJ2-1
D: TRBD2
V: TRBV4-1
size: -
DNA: TGCGCCAGCAGCCAAGATGGCCTACGGGGAGCGGGAGGGCCCGTTGAGCAGTTCTTC
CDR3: CASSQDGLRGAGGPVEQFF

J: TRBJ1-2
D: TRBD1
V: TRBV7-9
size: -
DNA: TGTGCCAGCAGCTTTAGTACAGGGGGTGGCTACACCTTC
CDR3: CASSFSTGGGYTF

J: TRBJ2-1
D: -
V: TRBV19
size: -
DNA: TGTGCCAGTAGTATCGGGAGCTCCTACAATGAGCAGTTCTTC
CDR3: CASSIGSSYNEQFF

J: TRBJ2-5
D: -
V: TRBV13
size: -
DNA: TGTGCCAGCAGCTTAGGGTGGCGGGAAGAGACCCAGTACTTC
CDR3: CASSLGWREETQYF

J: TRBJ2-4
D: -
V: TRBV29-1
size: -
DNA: TGCAGCGTTGAATCTGTAGGGGGACGATCTACGGGGGGCATTCAGTACTTC
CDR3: CSVESVGGRSTGGIQYF

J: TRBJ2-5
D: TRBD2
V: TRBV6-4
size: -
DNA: TGTGCCAGCAGTGACCAGCGGGGGGAGACCCAGTACTTC
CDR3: CASSDQRGETQYF

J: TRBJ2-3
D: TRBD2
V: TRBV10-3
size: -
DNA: TGTGCCACCCTAGCGGGGGTGACTAGCACAGATACGCAGTATTTT
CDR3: CATLAGVTSTDTQYF

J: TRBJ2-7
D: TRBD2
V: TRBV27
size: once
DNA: TGTGCCAGCAGTATTACTAGCGGGGCCCCCTACGAGCAGTACTTC
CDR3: CASSITSGAPYEQYF

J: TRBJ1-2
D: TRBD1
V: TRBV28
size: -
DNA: TGTGCCAGCAGTTTACTCCTAGGGGGCGCAGGTGGCTACACCTTC
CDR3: CASSLLLGGAGGYTF

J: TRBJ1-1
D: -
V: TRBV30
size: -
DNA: TGTGCCTGGAGTGTACTGGTCGGAGGCACTGAAGCTTTCTTT
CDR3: CAWSVLVGGTEAFF

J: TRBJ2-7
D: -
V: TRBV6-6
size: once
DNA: TGTGCCAGCAACAAAGGGGGACCCTACGAGCAGTACTTC
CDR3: CASNKGGPYEQYF

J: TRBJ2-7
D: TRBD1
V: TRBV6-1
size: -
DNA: TGTGCCAGCATTATCGTACAGGGGGCCTACGAGCAGTACTTC
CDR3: CASIIVQGAYEQYF

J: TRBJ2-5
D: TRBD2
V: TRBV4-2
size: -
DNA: TGTGCCAGCAGCCAAGTTCAAGCGGGGGAGGAAGAGACCCAGTACTTC
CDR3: CASSQVQAGEEETQYF

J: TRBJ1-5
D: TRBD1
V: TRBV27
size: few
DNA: TGTGCCAGCAGCGGGACAGGCAATCAGCCCCAGCATTTT
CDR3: CASSGTGNQPQHF

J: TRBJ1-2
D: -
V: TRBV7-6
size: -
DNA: TGTGCCAGCAGCTCACGGGCGGGGGGGCGTTATGGCTACACCTTC
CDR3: CASSSRAGGRYGYTF

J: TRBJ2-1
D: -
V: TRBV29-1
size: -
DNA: TGCAGCGTTGAACCGGAAGGGAGGTACAATGAGCAGTTCTTC
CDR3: CSVEPEGRYNEQFF

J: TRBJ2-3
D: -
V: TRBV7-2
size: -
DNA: TGTGCCAGCAGCTTTAGGGGCGCGGGGACGCAGTATTTT
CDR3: CASSFRGAGTQYF

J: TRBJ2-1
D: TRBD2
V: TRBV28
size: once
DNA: TGTGCCAGCAGATCCACTAGCGGGAGGGATTACAATGAGCAGTTCTTC
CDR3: CASRSTSGRDYNEQFF

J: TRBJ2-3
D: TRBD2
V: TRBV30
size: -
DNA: TGTGCCTGGAGTGCCCTAGCGGGAGTTACAGATACGCAGTATTTT
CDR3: CAWSALAGVTDTQYF

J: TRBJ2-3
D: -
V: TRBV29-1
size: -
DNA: TGCAGCGTTGAGGGCAGCAACACAGATACGCAGTATTTT
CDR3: CSVEGSNTDTQYF

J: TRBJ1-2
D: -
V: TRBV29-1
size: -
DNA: TGCAGCGTCCCCACGCTCGAGGGCTACACCTTC
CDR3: CSVPTLEGYTF

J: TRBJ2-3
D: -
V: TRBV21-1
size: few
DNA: TGTGCCAGCAGCAAAGAGAATAGCGGGAGGGCCAGGACCAGCACAGATACGCAGTATTTT
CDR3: CASSKENSGRARTSTDTQYF

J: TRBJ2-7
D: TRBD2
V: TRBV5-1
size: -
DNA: TGCGCCAGCAGCCCTTCGGCTAGCGGGAGGACTATTCCCTACGAGCAGTACTTC
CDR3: CASSPSASGRTIPYEQYF

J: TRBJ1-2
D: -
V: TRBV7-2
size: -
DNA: TGTGCCAGCAGTTACGGACGGGGGAACAATTATGGCTACCCCTTC
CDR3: CASSYGRGNNYGYPF

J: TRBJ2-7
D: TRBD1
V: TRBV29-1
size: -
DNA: TGCAGCGTAGAACAGGGACAGGGGTACGAGCAGTACTTC
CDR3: CSVEQGQGYEQYF

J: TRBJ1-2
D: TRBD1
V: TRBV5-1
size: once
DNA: TGCGCCAGCAGCACGGGGACAGCCAACTATGGCTACACCTTC
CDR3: CASSTGTANYGYTF

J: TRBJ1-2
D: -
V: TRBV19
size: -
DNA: TGTGCCAGTAGTATTTACACCGACAGTGATCGACACTATGGCTACACCTTC
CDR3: CASSIYTDSDRHYGYTF

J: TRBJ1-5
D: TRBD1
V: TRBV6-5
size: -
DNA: TGTGCCAGCAGCAAGACAGGGGTGGTTCAGCCCCAGCATTTT
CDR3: CASSKTGVVQPQHF

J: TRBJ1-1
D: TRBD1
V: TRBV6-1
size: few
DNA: TGTGCCAGCAGAGTGCTGACAGGGCGGACTGAAGCTTTCTTT
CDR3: CASRVLTGRTEAFF

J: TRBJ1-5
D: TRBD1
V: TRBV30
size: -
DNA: TGTGCCTGGAGTGAGGGACAGACAATTTATAGCAATCAGCCCCAGCATTTT
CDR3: CAWSEGQTIYSNQPQHF

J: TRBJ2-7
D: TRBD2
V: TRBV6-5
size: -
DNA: TGTGCCAGCAGTTACCCGGGACTAGCGATGACCTACGAGCAGTACTTC
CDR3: CASSYPGLAMTYEQYF

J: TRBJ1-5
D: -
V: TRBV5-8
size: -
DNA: TGTGCCAGCAGCCCAGTCGGGCAGGGTCATCAGCCCCAGCATTTT
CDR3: CASSPVGQGHQPQHF

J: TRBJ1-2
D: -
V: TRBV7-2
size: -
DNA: TGTGCCAGCAGCTTAGTAGGTAGTCCAGGGAACTATGGCTACACCTTC
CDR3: CASSLVGSPGNYGYTF

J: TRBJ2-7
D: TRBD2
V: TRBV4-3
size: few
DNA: TGCGCCAGCAGCCAAGATATGACTAGCGGGAATTACGAGCAGTACTTC
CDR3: CASSQDMTSGNYEQYF

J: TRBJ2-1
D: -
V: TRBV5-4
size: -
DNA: TGTGCCAGCAGCTCTGTCAGGGAGCAGTTCTTC
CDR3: CASSSVREQFF

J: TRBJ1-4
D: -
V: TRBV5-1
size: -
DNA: TGCGCCAGCAGCCTGGAGCAGGGGTATGAAAAACTGTTTTTT
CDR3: CASSLEQGYEKLFF

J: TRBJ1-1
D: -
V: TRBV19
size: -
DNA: TGTGCCAGTAGTATAGATCTGTGGGAGGGGGGGAACACTGAAGCTTTCTTT
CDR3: CASSIDLWEGGNTEAFF

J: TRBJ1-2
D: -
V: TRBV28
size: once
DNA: TGTGCCAGCATAGTGGGGGCACGGGGAGGCTACACCTTC
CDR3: CASIVGARGGYTF

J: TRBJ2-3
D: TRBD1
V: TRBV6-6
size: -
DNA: TGTGCCAGCAGTTACGGGACAGGGGGAAGCACAGATACGCAGTATTTT
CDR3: CASSYGTGGSTDTQYF

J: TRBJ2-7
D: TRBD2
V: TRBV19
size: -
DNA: TGTGCCAGTAGTATTCCCGGGCGCGGGAGCTCCTACGAGCAGTACTTC
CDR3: CASSIPGRGSSYEQYF

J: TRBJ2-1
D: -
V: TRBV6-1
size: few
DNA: TGTGCCAGCAGTGCCGACAGGTGGCCTTCCTACAATGAGCAGTTCTTC
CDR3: CASSADRWPSYNEQFF

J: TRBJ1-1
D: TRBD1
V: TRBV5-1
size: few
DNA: TGCGCCAGCGGCAGTGACAGGGGCTGGAACACTGAAGCTTTCTTT
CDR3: CASGSDRGWNTEAFF

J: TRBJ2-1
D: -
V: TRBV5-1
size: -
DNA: TGCGCCAGCCAACCGCGGGGAAGACCCCACAATGAGCAGTTCTTC
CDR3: CASQPRGRPHNEQFF